Presented here are 8 T cell receptor beta chains from one specimen sequenced in a study of radiotherapy plus CTLA-4 blockade in lung cancer. Repertoires were generated with immunoSEQ multiplex PCR, while TCRdb's copy carries only in-frame clones and drops some. The sample contains tens of thousands of clones, around 73% of which appear only once. The source was peripheral blood, collected from a patient treated with radiotherapy plus ipilimumab. Every receptor here comes from a human donor with non-small cell lung cancer who had a complete response to radiotherapy plus ipilimumab.

The chain recombines TRBV19 with TRBJ2-3; D is perhaps TRBD1 or TRBD2 (6 bases each). V was shortened by 5 bases and J by 0 bases, with 15 bases between the two germline ends. The CDR3 sequence is 16 residues long. Germline lookup yields CDR1 LNHDA and CDR2 SQIVND (reference sequence). The chain's CDR3 is CASSPLTGASTDTQYF. Here the CDR3 DNA reads TGTGCCAGTAGTCCCCTGACGGGGGCTAGCACAGATACGCAGTATTTT.

This chain joins TRBV2 and TRBJ2-2; no firm D call. This CDR3 is 14 amino acids long. V was cut by 1 base and J by 9 bases, with 12 bases left in between. Germline CDR1 is SNHLY and CDR2 is FYNNEI. DNA for the CDR3: TGTGCCAGCAGTGAAGTCGCGGTAAGCCGGGAGCTGTTTTTT. Translating gives CASSEVAVSRELFF.

This chain uses TRBV27 with TRBJ1-2; D gene unclear. The CDR3 is 13 amino acids. CDR1 MNHEY and CDR2 SMNVEV come from the germline V gene (reference sequence). V lost 5 bases to trimming and J lost 2 bases, with 9 bases between them. CDR3 DNA sequence: TGTGCCAGCAGTCAGGACCGAAACTATGGCTACACCTTC. Amino acid sequence: CASSQDRNYGYTF.

This clone has more than one count but fewer than ten. V usage is TRBV5-1 and J usage is TRBJ2-6; D gene ambiguous. In germline, CDR1 is SGHRS, CDR2 YFSETQ. V lost 7 bases and J lost 0, with 11 bases in between. This CDR3 has 15 amino acids. The CDR3, as DNA: TGCGCCAGCCGGTTAGTCCCCTCTGGGGCCAACGTCCTGACTTTC. Its protein product is CASRLVPSGANVLTF.

This chain connects TRBV19 to TRBJ2-5, with 9 bases lining up with TRBD1. The V gene's germline CDR1 is LNHDA and CDR2 SQIVND (reference sequence). V lost 7 bases to trimming and J lost 5 bases; unmatched junction nucleotides: 8. The CDR3 contains 14 residues. In nucleotides, the CDR3 is TGTGCCAGTACCTTTTCACAGGGGGCGGAGACCCAGTACTTC. Its protein is CASTFSQGAETQYF.

In nucleotides, the CDR3 is TGTGCCAGTAGCATACTAGCGGGGGCCACCAGGGGTCACATTCAGTACTTC. It codes for CASSILAGATRGHIQYF. V gene TRBV19 combines with J gene TRBJ2-4; 11 positions match TRBD2. CDR1 LNHDA and CDR2 SQIVND come from the germline V gene (reference sequence). This CDR3 spans 17 amino acids. V shed 6 bases and J 8 bases; nucleotides not matched to a gene: 15.

The gene calls are TRBV9 and TRBJ2-3, with D unclear. The CDR3 covers 13 residues. Germline CDR1 reads SGDLS; CDR2 reads YYNGEE. V dropped 0 bases and J dropped 7 bases, with 9 bases sitting between them. CDR3 DNA sequence: TGTGCCAGCAGCGTAGCAGAAGGGCATACGCAGTATTTT. Translating it yields CASSVAEGHTQYF.

V usage is TRBV7-6 and J usage is TRBJ2-2, with D uncertain. V lost 2 bases and J lost 1, with 5 bases in between. The CDR3 has 14 amino acids. Per germline, CDR1 SGHVS and CDR2 FNYEAQ. CDR3 sequence reads: CASSLQGNTGELFF. CDR3 in DNA: TGTGCCAGCAGCTTACAAGGGAACACCGGGGAGCTGTTTTTT.